This TCR beta chain emerged from a study of identical twins. This CDR3 has 13 residues. After removal of 5 bases from V and 11 bases from J, the junction contained 11 bases not matched to a gene. CDR1 is SNHLY, CDR2 FYNNEI, per germline. TCRdb ran MiXCR on the 5' RACE reads and lists one entry per CDR3 protein. Among some 1,700,000 distinct CDR3 sequences, around 33% were seen once, and the ten largest hold around 0.25%. This TCR came from a newborn girl in good health. Sequenced sample: cord blood. The gene calls are TRBV2 and TRBJ2-5, with 7 positions matching TRBD2. CDR3 DNA sequence: TGTGCCAGCAGTAGGGGACTATCCGATGAGCAGTACTTC. This encodes CASSRGLSDEQYF.